This TCR beta chain was found in a study of cytomegalovirus exposure and HLA in healthy donors. Study-level points and caveats: TCR beta V- and J-gene trimming was later associated with a missense DCLRE1C variant. A later analysis found that most CMV-associated TCR beta chains appeared HLA-restricted. Using a false discovery rate of 0.05, a later analysis showed that fewer than 20,000 TCR beta sequences were associated with HLA alleles.

The PCR was carried out with 60 Vbeta primers and 13 Jbeta primers. Profiling relied on immunoSEQ multiplex PCR, and the TCRdb table lists in-frame clones only, not all of them. The sample includes tens of thousands of clones, nearly 85% of them seen just once. This clone was observed once. Its antigen is not identified. From germline, CDR1 is SGHRS and CDR2 YFSETQ. This CDR3 comprises 16 residues. With 0 bases removed from V and 0 bases from J, the gap between germline ends came to 11 bases. Specimen: PBMCs. The clonotype comes from a man aged 25-40 years in good health and CMV-seronegative. The V gene is TRBV5-1, the J gene TRBJ2-3; possibly TRBD2 for D (6 bases). The CDR3 loop is CASSLDAGPSTDTQYF. The CDR3 region has the DNA TGCGCCAGCAGCTTGGATGCGGGACCCAGCACAGATACGCAGTATTTT.